These 22 T cell receptor beta chains came from one sample sequenced in a study of CD8+ T cells in alopecia areata. RNA was extracted and reverse transcribed into cDNA as the sequencing template. Profiled with immunoSEQ multiplex PCR; TCRdb holds only in-frame clones, not every one. In the table there are approximately 150,000 clones, approximately 57% of which are singletons. Treatment: oral pan-JAK inhibitor, 5-10 mg twice daily. This specimen was CD4+ T cells sorted from blood, taken at week 24, from a patient treated with tofacitinib. The receptors derive from a human donor with alopecia areata.

The rearrangement links TRBV25-1 to TRBJ2-5, with 10 bases identical to TRBD2. V lost 2 bases and J lost 7; bases outside the gene matches: 7. There are 15 residues in the CDR3. Germline V gene sequence: CDR1 MGHDK, CDR2 SYGVNS. CDR3 sequence reads: CASSEPAGGPGTQYF. CDR3 bases: TGTGCCAGCAGTGAACCAGCGGGGGGGCCTGGGACCCAGTACTTC.

This clone has a handful of counts. The CDR3 sequence is CSVQEGTDTQYF. DNA for the CDR3: TGCAGCGTTCAGGAGGGAACGGATACGCAGTATTTT. The genes are TRBV29-1 and TRBJ2-3; D perhaps matches TRBD2 (6 bases). The CDR3 totals 12 residues. Germline lookup yields CDR1 SQVTM and CDR2 ANQGSEA. The V end was cut by 5 bases, the J end by 6 bases, with 12 bases between.

The chain recombines TRBV18 with TRBJ1-1; D possibly corresponds to TRBD1 (5 bases). V was clipped by 3 bases and J by 3 bases, with 14 bases between them. Germline CDR1 and CDR2: KGHSH and LQKENI. The CDR3 length is 15 residues. The CDR3 here is CASSPHVTAYTEAFF. CDR3 sequence (DNA): TGTGCCAGCTCACCGCACGTGACAGCCTACACTGAAGCTTTCTTT.

This clone has a handful of counts. The rearrangement links TRBV6-5 to TRBJ2-5; D ambiguous. V shed 6 bases and J shed 1 base, with 12 bases lying between them. CDR1 is MNHEY and CDR2 is SVGAGI in the germline V gene. The CDR3 has 14 amino acids. The CDR3 sequence: CASRRRQFQETQYF. The CDR3, as DNA: TGTGCCAGCAGGCGGCGACAATTCCAAGAGACCCAGTACTTC.

The J gene is TRBJ1-6, the V gene TRBV6-4; no clear D. The CDR3 spans 14 residues. CDR1 is MRHNA, CDR2 SNTAGT, per germline. V gave up 2 bases and J gave up 0 bases, with 2 bases separating them. CDR3 sequence reads: CASSDSSYNSPLHF. CDR3 DNA: TGTGCCAGCAGTGACAGCTCCTATAATTCACCCCTCCACTTT.

This clone was seen a few times. V gene TRBV29-1 combines with J gene TRBJ2-3; 8 nucleotides match TRBD1. The CDR3 length is 14 residues. The ends lost 7 bases at V and 4 bases at J; junction bases unmatched: 10. Germline V gene data show CDR1 as SQVTM and CDR2 as ANQGSEA. The CDR3 sequence is CSGNGQGRADTQYF. CDR3 nucleotides: TGCAGCGGCAATGGACAGGGAAGGGCAGATACGCAGTATTTT.

This clone was recorded a few times. The rearrangement joins TRBV14 to TRBJ1-6, with D perhaps matching TRBD1 (5 bases). CDR1 and CDR2 from the germline V gene are SGHDN and FVKESK. V lost 0 bases to trimming and J lost 8 bases, with 11 bases between them. The CDR3 is made up of 15 amino acids. In DNA, the CDR3 is TGTGCCAGCAGCCAAGATCCAGGGCCCTATTCACCCCTCCACTTT. It translates to CASSQDPGPYSPLHF.

The chain recombines TRBV7-2 with TRBJ2-5; 11 bases are a match to TRBD2. The germline V gene encodes CDR1 SGHTA and CDR2 FQGNSA. This CDR3 region has 16 residues. V shed 0 bases and J 2 bases; nucleotides not matched to a gene: 2. CDR3 in amino acids: CASSLAPSGGQETQYF. DNA for the CDR3: TGTGCCAGCAGCTTAGCGCCTAGCGGGGGGCAAGAGACCCAGTACTTC.

The chain employs TRBV25-1 and TRBJ2-7; D is perhaps TRBD2 (7 bases). This CDR3 is built from 18 residues. The germline V gene encodes CDR1 MGHDK and CDR2 SYGVNS. V dropped 4 bases and J dropped 2 bases, with 24 bases sitting between them. The CDR3 region is CASSGLQREGQLTYEQYF. The DNA for the CDR3 is TGTGCCAGCAGTGGACTCCAAAGGGAGGGACAACTAACCTACGAGCAGTACTTC.

This clone has more than one count but fewer than ten. In DNA form, the CDR3 reads TGTGCCACCTCACGGGGGGTTGGTGAAGCTTTCTTT. As protein: CATSRGVGEAFF. J is TRBJ1-1 and V is TRBV14; D might be TRBD1 (5 bases). Germline V gene lookup returns CDR1 SGHDN and CDR2 FVKESK. Between the trimmed V and J ends, which lost 10 bases and 7 bases, there was a span of 16 bases. This CDR3 contains 12 residues.

The V gene is TRBV29-1, the J gene TRBJ2-7, with TRBD2 matching 10 bases. This CDR3 spans 12 amino acids. Germline CDR1 SQVTM, CDR2 ANQGSEA. After removal of 3 bases from V and 6 bases from J, the junction contained 2 bases not matched to a gene. The CDR3 DNA sequence: TGCAGCGTTGAGGGACTAGCGTCCGAGCAGTACTTC. Its protein product is CSVEGLASEQYF.

The chain couples TRBV5-1 to TRBJ2-3, with D tentatively TRBD2 (5 bases). This CDR3 spans 14 amino acids. Germline V lookup: CDR1 SGHRS, CDR2 YFSETQ. With 0 bases removed from V and 4 bases from J, the gap between germline ends came to 9 bases. The CDR3 DNA reads as TGCGCCAGCAGCTTGGAGCCGGGGTCAGATACGCAGTATTTT. Protein: CASSLEPGSDTQYF.

The V gene is TRBV29-1, the J gene TRBJ1-1; D is possibly TRBD1 (5 bases). Germline V lookup: CDR1 SQVTM, CDR2 ANQGSEA. This CDR3 comprises 14 residues. Deletions cut 2 bases from V and 1 base from J, with 11 bases between. The chain's CDR3 is CSVERQGPNTEAFF. The CDR3 DNA reads TGCAGCGTTGAAAGGCAGGGCCCGAACACTGAAGCTTTCTTT.

The gene calls are TRBV30 and TRBJ2-7; D call uncertain. The assigned J gene may be wrong: the sequence end matches TRBJ2-5 better. Germline CDR1 GTSNPN, CDR2 SVGIG (reference sequence). This CDR3 has 13 residues. CDR3 protein: CAWTTGHIKTQYF. CDR3 DNA sequence: TGTGCCTGGACGACTGGGCACATCAAGACCCAGTACTTC.

In its sample, this clone was seen a few times. The rearrangement links TRBV27 to TRBJ1-2; D unclear. The germline V gene encodes CDR1 MNHEY and CDR2 SMNVEV (reference sequence). This CDR3 is 14 amino acids long. Trimming removed 5 bases at V and 6 bases at J, with 16 bases between. The CDR3 region has the DNA TGTGCCAGCAGTATTCAGCCGGGTCAGGATGGCTACACCTTC. Translation: CASSIQPGQDGYTF.

This clone was detected only a few times. The rearrangement joins TRBV27 to TRBJ1-5; no reliable D call. Trimming stripped 6 bases from V and 0 bases from J, with 12 bases between. Per germline, CDR1 MNHEY and CDR2 SMNVEV (reference sequence). The CDR3 is made up of 15 amino acids. The CDR3 region is CASSGAGSSNQPQHF. The DNA for the CDR3 is TGTGCCAGCAGCGGTGCCGGCTCTAGCAATCAGCCCCAGCATTTT.

The rearrangement uses TRBV2 and TRBJ1-1; D may be TRBD1 (6 bases). The germline V gene encodes CDR1 SNHLY and CDR2 FYNNEI. The CDR3 spans 17 residues. The V and J ends lost 6 bases and 1 base respectively, with 21 bases between them. DNA of the CDR3: TGTGCCAGCAGGGACGGTTGGGGGGGGCCCGGGAACACTGAAGCTTTCTTT. The encoded protein is CASRDGWGGPGNTEAFF. The whole variable domain, filled in from reference TRBV2 and TRBJ1-1, reads EPEVTQTPSHQVTQMGQEVILRCVPISNHLYFYWYRQILGQKVEFLVSFYNNEISEKSEIFDDQFSVERPDGSNFTLKIRSTKLEDSAMYFCASRDGWGGPGNTEAFFGQGTRLTVV.

V is TRBV5-4 and J is TRBJ1-1; D is possibly TRBD1 (5 bases). The CDR3 has 14 amino acids. Germline V lookup: CDR1 SGHNT, CDR2 YYREEE (reference sequence). V gave up 3 bases and J gave up 0 bases, with 9 bases separating them. The CDR3 DNA follows: TGTGCCAGCAGCTCCCGGGGGGTGAACACTGAAGCTTTCTTT. Its translation is CASSSRGVNTEAFF.

Turning to this clone: An end of the junction does not agree with germline; a read error may underlie this. J is TRBJ1-1 and V is TRBV29-1, with 9 bases fitting TRBD1. CDR3 length: 14 residues. Germline assignment: CDR1 SQVTM and CDR2 ANQGSEA. CDR3 in amino acids: CSVQDRGMNTEAFF. DNA of the CDR3: TGCAGCGTTCAAGACAGGGGGATGAACACTGAAGCTTTCTTT.

The chain couples TRBV30 to TRBJ1-1; no definite D call. The CDR3 covers 11 residues. Germline V gene data show CDR1 as GTSNPN and CDR2 as SVGIG (reference sequence). The V end lost 2 bases, the J end lost 3 bases, and 4 bases lay between the germline ends. The CDR3 is CAWSRDTEAFF. In nucleotides, the CDR3 is TGTGCCTGGAGTCGGGACACTGAAGCTTTCTTT.

The chain links TRBV4-2 to TRBJ1-6; 7 bases are a match to TRBD1. The CDR3 has 15 amino acids. Germline values: CDR1 LGHNA, CDR2 YNFKEQ. J gave up 7 bases and V 2 bases, and 5 bases lay outside the gene matches. The CDR3 reads CASSQPGQLNSPLHF. The CDR3 coding sequence is TGTGCCAGCAGCCAACCGGGACAGCTCAATTCACCCCTCCACTTT.

This clone has a single count. This chain connects TRBV30 to TRBJ2-1; TRBD1 is a possible D gene (6 bases). The V gene's germline CDR1 is GTSNPN and CDR2 SVGIG (reference sequence). This CDR3 spans 15 amino acids. Trimming removed 0 bases at V and 8 bases at J, with 17 bases between. This chain's CDR3 is CAWSVGQGLFDEQFF. For the CDR3, the DNA is TGTGCCTGGAGTGTAGGCCAGGGGTTATTCGATGAGCAGTTCTTC. Together with reference TRBV30 and TRBJ2-1, the CDR3 gives the full variable domain: SQTIHQWPATLVQPVGSPLSLECTVEGTSNPNLYWYRQAAGRGLQLLFYSVGIGQISSEVPQNLSASRPQDRQFILSSKKLLLSDSGFYLCAWSVGQGLFDEQFFGPGTRLTVL.